The 28 T cell receptor beta chains below come from one sample, sequenced in a study of breast tumors, draining lymph nodes, adjacent tissues. TCRdb reprocessed the multiplex PCR reads via MiXCR and lists one record per CDR3 protein. The table records approximately 150,000 distinct CDR3 sequences, 32% of them present only once. The lymph nodes were axillary draining lymph nodes from breast cancer patients. Sequenced input: axillary lymph node tissue. The receptor source for this set is a female donor with breast cancer. Some clones in this sample may be carry-over from other donors' samples.

This clonotype was observed at least ten times. The CDR3 here is CASSLRTGGLNEQFF. CDR3 DNA: TGTGCCAGCAGCTTAAGAACGGGGGGGTTAAATGAGCAGTTCTTC. The genes are TRBV7-3 and TRBJ2-1; 8 nucleotides agree with TRBD2. This CDR3 contains 15 residues. Germline assignment: CDR1 SGHTA and CDR2 FQGTGA. J was trimmed by 7 bases and V by 1 base; bases with no gene match: 6.

The gene calls are TRBV20-1 and TRBJ1-2, with D perhaps matching TRBD1 (6 bases). The germline CDR1 and CDR2 sequences are DFQATT and SNEGSKA (reference sequence). The length of the CDR3 is 15 residues. Trimming removed 5 bases from V and 12 bases from J, with 28 bases in between. CDR3 DNA: TGCAGTGCTTACACGCTTACCACGGACAGCACTGGAAACACCTTC. Encoded protein: CSAYTLTTDSTGNTF.

The chain couples TRBV5-1 to TRBJ1-2, with 9 bases lining up with TRBD1. CDR3 size: 14 residues. The V gene's germline CDR1 is SGHRS and CDR2 YFSETQ. V shed 4 bases, J shed 5 bases, and the junction held 6 bases outside the gene matches. CDR3 DNA sequence: TGCGCCAGCAGCATCGGGACAGGGCTTTATGGCTACACCTTC. Protein sequence: CASSIGTGLYGYTF.

The V call is TRBV24-1, the J call TRBJ1-2, with 8 nucleotides matching TRBD1. The CDR3 length is 13 residues. The J segment lost 4 bases and the V segment lost 10 bases, leaving 7 bases of the junction unmatched. CDR1 is KGHDR and CDR2 is SFDVKD in the germline V gene. The CDR3 here is CATRSGGAYGYTF. Here the CDR3 DNA reads TGTGCCACTCGTTCAGGGGGCGCCTATGGCTACACCTTC.

J is TRBJ1-1 and V is TRBV12-3 or TRBV12-4; D gene uncertain. The V and J ends lost 6 bases and 4 bases respectively, with 12 bases between them. CDR3 length: 13 residues. CDR3 in DNA: TGTGCCAGCAGAAAACAGAGGTTCACTGAAGCTTTCTTT. It encodes CASRKQRFTEAFF.

This clonotype was seen at least ten times. This rearrangement joins TRBV5-1 to TRBJ2-2; tentatively, D is TRBD1 (6 bases). CDR1 is SGHRS, CDR2 YFSETQ, per germline. CDR3 size: 14 residues. The germline V and J ends were trimmed by 0 bases and 7 bases, with 10 bases remaining between them. The DNA for the CDR3 is TGCGCCAGCAGCTTGGCCGTACAGGGCGGGGAGCTGTTTTTT. Translating gives CASSLAVQGGELFF.

The chain combines TRBV2 with TRBJ2-5, with 7 bases aligning to TRBD1. The CDR3 spans 14 residues. Germline CDR1 and CDR2: SNHLY and FYNNEI. V gave up 6 bases and J gave up 4 bases; unmatched junction bases: 8. The CDR3 DNA reads as TGTGCCAGCAGCCGCGACAGGGCGAGAGAGACCCAGTACTTC. Amino acid sequence: CASSRDRARETQYF.

In the case of this clonotype: One junction end disagrees with the germline gene, perhaps due to a read error. The genes are TRBV12-3 or TRBV12-4 and TRBJ1-1; TRBD1 agrees at 7 bases. The CDR3 runs 13 residues. The CDR3 DNA reads TGTGCCACCCACTGGGGACAGAACACTGAAGCTTCCTTT. Translation gives CATHWGQNTEASF.

The V call is TRBV5-4, the J call TRBJ2-2; no reliable D call. The CDR3 contains 16 residues. Germline values: CDR1 SGHNT, CDR2 YYREEE (reference sequence). V was shortened by 4 bases and J by 3 bases, with 16 bases between the two germline ends. The CDR3 coding sequence is TGTGCCAGCAGCACCGTTCTTGGAATGTACACCGGGGAGCTGTTTTTT. This sequence encodes CASSTVLGMYTGELFF.

In its sample, this clonotype was seen many times. The chain employs TRBV11-3 and TRBJ2-5; D perhaps matches TRBD2 (6 bases). CDR1 SGHNT and CDR2 YENEEA come from the germline V gene. The CDR3 is made up of 14 amino acids. V was cut by 5 bases and J by 7 bases, with 17 bases left in between. In DNA form, the CDR3 reads TGTGCCAGCAGCCTCCCGGGGCCGGGGGTGACCCAGTACTTC. Its translation is CASSLPGPGVTQYF.

Worth noting for this clonotype: The junction does not match germline at one end; this may be a read error. This chain joins TRBV5-6 and TRBJ2-2; 8 bases map to TRBD2. Germline V gene data show CDR1 as SGHDT and CDR2 as YYEEEE. This CDR3 is built from 15 residues. CDR3 in amino acids: CASSRKRGPSLKLSF. The CDR3, as DNA: TGTGCCAGCAGCCGCAAGCGGGGGCCCAGCCTAAAGCTGTCTTTT.

This clonotype was counted ten times or more. The chain employs TRBV30 and TRBJ2-5; 10 positions match TRBD2. V shed 5 bases and J 5 bases; nucleotides not matched to a gene: 8. The CDR3 loop spans 14 amino acids. The germline V gene encodes CDR1 GTSNPN and CDR2 SVGIG (reference sequence). The CDR3 DNA sequence: TGTGCCTGGGACAGCGGGGGGGCCGGGGAGACCCAGTACTTC. It translates to CAWDSGGAGETQYF.

The chain has TRBV2 and TRBJ2-1; TRBD2 might be the D (6 bases). In germline, CDR1 is SNHLY, CDR2 FYNNEI. The CDR3 runs to 16 residues. Trimming stripped 6 bases from V and 3 bases from J, with 18 bases between. The CDR3 DNA is TGTGCCAGCAGCCTTATACTAGGGACTGACTACAATGAGCAGTTCTTC. Translating gives CASSLILGTDYNEQFF.

The chain combines TRBV7-3 with TRBJ2-3, with 13 bases fitting TRBD2. The CDR3 loop spans 16 amino acids. CDR1 and CDR2 (germline): SGHTA, FQGTGA. Trimming cost V 5 bases and J 5 bases; bases outside gene matches: 7. The DNA for the CDR3 is TGTGCCAGCAGCAGCGGGACTAGCGGGGTTCGAGATACGCAGTATTTT. This sequence encodes CASSSGTSGVRDTQYF.

The table lists this clonotype with many counts. V is TRBV4-1 and J is TRBJ1-3, with 8 bases lining up with TRBD1. The CDR3 covers 15 residues. The germline CDR1 and CDR2 sequences are MGHRA and YSYEKL. The J segment lost 3 bases and the V segment lost 5 bases, leaving 6 bases of the junction unmatched. The CDR3 region has the DNA TGCGCCAGCAGCTCCAGGACAGGGAGTGGAAACACCATATATTTT. Translation gives CASSSRTGSGNTIYF.

This clonotype appeared many times. The genes are TRBV12-3 or TRBV12-4 and TRBJ1-3; 8 bases map to TRBD1. The CDR3 contains 14 residues. The V and J ends lost 6 bases and 0 bases, in that order; junction bases with no gene match: 1. CDR3 residues: CASRGTGSGNTIYF. As DNA, the CDR3 is TGTGCCAGCAGGGGGACAGGCTCTGGAAACACCATATATTTT.

This clonotype was recorded many times. The chain uses TRBV29-1 and TRBJ2-6; D is uncertain. Germline loops: CDR1 SQVTM, CDR2 ANQGSEA. This CDR3 is 14 amino acids long. Deletions cut 3 bases from V and 0 bases from J, with 6 bases between. The CDR3 DNA follows: TGCAGCGTTGAGAGTTACTCTGGGGCCAACGTCCTGACTTTC. It is translated as CSVESYSGANVLTF.

This clonotype was seen ten or more times. The rearrangement links TRBV3-1 to TRBJ2-1; 10 bases agree with TRBD1. This CDR3 comprises 15 residues. Germline V gene lookup returns CDR1 LGHDT and CDR2 YNNKEL (reference sequence). Trimming removed 3 bases from V and 10 bases from J; junction bases left unmatched: 9. CDR3 nucleotide sequence: TGTGCCAGCAGCCAGCCCAGACAGGGGGCACGGGAGCAGTTCTTC. This encodes CASSQPRQGAREQFF.

This clonotype was recorded many times. The chain is built from TRBV3-1 and TRBJ1-2; 7 bases agree with TRBD1. Trimming cost V 6 bases and J 7 bases; bases outside gene matches: 8. Germline lookup yields CDR1 LGHDT and CDR2 YNNKEL (reference sequence). The CDR3 totals 13 residues. CDR3 loop: CASSTTGAAGYTF. CDR3 DNA sequence: TGTGCCAGCAGTACAACAGGGGCAGCTGGCTACACCTTC.

The sample holds many counts of this clonotype. This may be a read error: a much more frequent sequence differs by one nucleotide. The conserved phenylalanine or tryptophan is not found at the CDR3 terminus, so this likely reflects a read error. The chain has TRBV20-1 and TRBJ2-5, with D hard to call. The CDR3 is 10 residues long. Trimming pared 3 bases from V and 5 bases from J, leaving 4 bases between. The germline CDR1 and CDR2 sequences are DFQATT and SNEGSKA (reference sequence). The CDR3 spells CSASEETQYS. For the CDR3, the DNA is TGCAGTGCTAGTGAGGAGACCCAGTACTCC.

This clonotype was picked up many times. This clone may be a read error of a much larger clone one base away. The CDR3 does not end in the conserved phenylalanine or tryptophan, so this is likely a read error. It is unclear where the CDR3 begins or ends on the DNA, so no DNA is shown, and the CDR3 is as TCRdb lists it. The chain has TRBV9 and TRBJ2-5; TRBD1 is taken as the D call from the table, unchecked against the DNA. Per germline, CDR1 SGDLS and CDR2 YYNGEE. The CDR3 length is 13 residues, termini included. This CDR3 reads CASSVDLGGTTHS.

Many counts were recorded for this clonotype. This chain connects TRBV20-1 to TRBJ1-6, with D perhaps TRBD1 (5 bases). The CDR3 length is 15 residues. Germline assignment: CDR1 DFQATT and CDR2 SNEGSKA (reference sequence). CDR3 sequence: CSAISWGKGNSPLHF. The CDR3 coding sequence is TGCAGCGCGATCAGCTGGGGGAAGGGTAATTCACCCCTCCACTTT.

This clonotype has at least ten counts. The V and J genes are TRBV27 and TRBJ1-2; D remains ambiguous. Trimming stripped 5 bases from V and 2 bases from J, with 12 bases between. In germline, CDR1 is MNHEY, CDR2 SMNVEV (reference sequence). The CDR3 spans 14 residues. CDR3 DNA: TGTGCCAGCAGTCCGACCCCACGCAACTATGGCTACACCTTC. Translated, it gives CASSPTPRNYGYTF.

This clonotype appeared many times. The V gene is TRBV7-3, the J gene TRBJ2-7; a weak D match, TRBD1 (5 bases). The germline CDR1 and CDR2 sequences are SGHTA and FQGTGA. The CDR3 is 19 amino acids. Trimming shortened V by 4 bases and J by 0 bases, and 25 bases separated the two germline ends. CDR3 protein: CASSSLRLPTDRSSYEQYV. CDR3 bases: TGTGCCAGCAGCTCGTTAAGATTGCCGACAGACCGGAGCTCCTACGAGCAGTACGTC.

Regarding this clonotype: At one of its ends the junction is not consistent with the germline gene, which may arise from a read error. The V gene is TRBV7-7, the J gene TRBJ2-2; 7 bases line up with TRBD1. Germline loops: CDR1 SSHAT, CDR2 FNYEAQ (reference sequence). CDR3 length equals 14 residues. CDR3 sequence: CASSAGTVTLKLFF. CDR3 coding DNA: TGTGCTAGCAGCGCCGGGACAGTCACACTGAAGCTGTTTTTT.

This chain joins TRBV6-4 and TRBJ2-7, with 8 bases fitting TRBD1. Germline CDR1 and CDR2: MRHNA and SNTAGT. The CDR3 spans 19 residues. V gave up 0 bases and J gave up 6 bases; unmatched junction bases: 19. The CDR3 reads CASSDSIMVTGEARGEQYF. In nucleotides, the CDR3 is TGTGCCAGCAGTGACTCGATAATGGTGACAGGGGAGGCGCGGGGCGAGCAGTACTTC.

This clonotype was detected a few times. This rearrangement joins TRBV6-6 to TRBJ1-1; unclear D gene. Trimming cost V 5 bases and J 8 bases, with 9 bases left between them. This CDR3 region has 11 residues. Germline lookup yields CDR1 MNHNY and CDR2 SVGAGI (reference sequence). CDR3 nucleotide sequence: TGTGCCAGCAGTCACCCCCCCGAAGCTTTCTTT. This gives the protein CASSHPPEAFF.

This clonotype was counted at least ten times. CDR3 loop: CASSALREGEQYV. The DNA for the CDR3 is TGTGCCAGCTCCGCCCTGCGGGAGGGCGAGCAGTACGTC. This chain uses TRBV18 with TRBJ2-7; TRBD2 aligns across 9 bases. This CDR3 is built from 13 residues. V was pared by 6 bases and J by 6 bases, with 6 bases of the junction left unmatched. CDR1 is KGHSH, CDR2 LQKENI, per germline.